Detailed here is one T cell receptor (beta chain). The data originate from a study of blood T cell repertoires in COVID-19. Background on the study: PBMCs, B-cell-depleted T cells, or T cells were the source of the cDNA or gDNA that made up the material.

Researchers sorted participants into cohorts using their self-reported clinical history. V shed 7 bases and J shed 0 bases, with 13 bases lying between them. The length of the CDR3 is 15 residues. CDR1 and CDR2 from the germline V gene are KGHSH and LQKENI. This table comes from immunoSEQ multiplex PCR, and its TCRdb copy is limited to in-frame clones, with some not included. Among over 140,000 clones listed, 60% to 80% were seen once. The source material was PBMCs or T cells enriched from blood (not recorded which). The chain recombines TRBV18 with TRBJ1-3; D is undetermined. The receptor was derived from a woman in her 50s who had recovered from COVID-19. CDR3 loop: CASLPKTGSGNTIYF. DNA for the CDR3: TGTGCCAGCTTACCGAAGACGGGCTCTGGAAACACCATATATTTT.